A selection of T cell receptor beta chains follows, all from one sample in a study of hypomethylating agent response in myelodysplastic syndrome. TCRdb keeps only in-frame clones here, not all; method: immunoSEQ multiplex PCR. Here the sample spans 1,100 or so clones, 77% being singletons. Sequenced material: bone marrow, taken before or after starting hypomethylating agent treatment for myelodysplastic syndrome (not recorded which). The receptor source for this set is a human donor with myelodysplastic syndrome. Both conserved end residues are part of each CDR3. The D gene is left open where the match is weak. Some rows mark clone size as missing; the rest say once, few, many or name a class of expanded clone.

clone size	V gene	D gene	J gene	CDR3 DNA	CDR3 protein
.	TRBV28	.	TRBJ1-6	TGTGCCAGCAGTTTAGGGGGTATGAGTGGGAGCCTCCACTTT	CASSLGGMSGSLHF
.	TRBV7-3	.	TRBJ2-1	TGTGCCAGCAGCCCCCAGTCAGGGTCGGAAAATGAGCAGTTCTTC	CASSPQSGSENEQFF
.	TRBV28	.	TRBJ1-5	TGTGCCAGCAGTCCCCCGGGGTTACAGCCCCAGCATTTT	CASSPPGLQPQHF
.	TRBV29-1	.	TRBJ1-1	TGCAGCGTTGTCCACGGAACGAACACTGAAGCTTTCTTT	CSVVHGTNTEAFF
.	TRBV11-1	.	TRBJ1-2	TGTGCCAGCAGCTTACCTTCCCAGGGTCATGGCTACACCTTC	CASSLPSQGHGYTF
.	TRBV4-2	TRBD1	TRBJ2-3	TGTGCCAGCAGCCAAGCGGGACAGTCGACGGCTAGCACAGATACGCAGTATTTT	CASSQAGQSTASTDTQYF
.	TRBV19	.	TRBJ2-1	TGTGCCAGTAGTATAGGGACAGCCAATGAGCAGTTCTTC	CASSIGTANEQFF
.	TRBV7-2	.	TRBJ1-1	TGTGCCAGCAGCTTAACGGGGGCTTGGTCTTTCTTT	CASSLTGAWSFF
.	TRBV16	.	TRBJ1-5	TGTGCCAGCAGCCTCACCAGGGGCGGCAATCAGCCCCAGCATTTT	CASSLTRGGNQPQHF
.	TRBV6-5	TRBD1	TRBJ1-2	TGTGCCAGCAGTTACTCGGGACAGGGGGCTTTGGGCTACACCTTC	CASSYSGQGALGYTF
.	TRBV12-5	TRBD1	TRBJ1-1	TGTGCTAGTGGTCGACGGGGACAGGGGAACACTGAAGCTTTCTTT	CASGRRGQGNTEAFF
few	TRBV5-5	.	TRBJ1-1	TGTGCCAGCAGCCCCCGACAAGAATGGAACACTGAAGCTTTCTTT	CASSPRQEWNTEAFF
.	TRBV18	.	TRBJ2-1	TGTGCCAGCTCACCACCATCCAAAACTAATGAGCAGTTCTTC	CASSPPSKTNEQFF
.	TRBV28	.	TRBJ1-6	TGTGCCAGCAGTTCCACCCAGGGACGGAATTCACCCCTCCACTTT	CASSSTQGRNSPLHF
.	TRBV7-2	.	TRBJ2-1	TGTGCCAGCAGCTTCCTAGGGGGGGCTTACAATGAGCAGTTCTTC	CASSFLGGAYNEQFF
.	TRBV6-1	TRBD2	TRBJ2-2	TGTGCCAGCAGGGATAGCGGGAGCGGCGGGGAGCTGTTTTTT	CASRDSGSGGELFF
few	TRBV29-1	.	TRBJ2-7	TGCAGAGAGGCGGGCGAGCAGTACTTC	CREAGEQYF
once	TRBV27	.	TRBJ1-5	TGTGCCAGCAGTTTTGGGCAGGGAATTCAGCCCCAGCATTTT	CASSFGQGIQPQHF
.	TRBV28	.	TRBJ1-1	TGTGCCAGCACCGGAGACTGGAACACTGAAGCTTTCTTT	CASTGDWNTEAFF
.	TRBV25-1	.	TRBJ1-1	TGTGCCAGCAGTGATTGGGGGAGGGAGTCCAATGAAGCTTTCTTT	CASSDWGRESNEAFF
.	TRBV27	.	TRBJ2-7	TGTGCCAGCAGTTCCGGGGACGCCTACGAGCAGTACTTC	CASSSGDAYEQYF
.	TRBV2	.	TRBJ2-5	TGTGCCAGCAAAAAGGAGGGGCAGGTTGTGGAGACCCAGTACTTC	CASKKEGQVVETQYF
.	TRBV5-6	.	TRBJ1-4	TGTGCCAGCAGCCATGGGGGGTCGCCTAATGAAAAACTGTTTTTT	CASSHGGSPNEKLFF
few	TRBV6-1	.	TRBJ1-5	TGTGCCAGCAGTGAAGCGACAATTAATCAGCCCCAGCATTTT	CASSEATINQPQHF
few	TRBV2	.	TRBJ2-1	TGTGCCAGCAGTGTTCGGAGTTACAATGAGCAGTTCTTC	CASSVRSYNEQFF
.	TRBV28	TRBD2	TRBJ2-1	TGTGCCAGCAGTTCGGGACTAGCGGGAGGACCTAACAATGAGCAGTTCTTC	CASSSGLAGGPNNEQFF
.	TRBV5-4	TRBD1	TRBJ1-5	TGTGCCAGCAGCCAAGACAGGGCTCCTTATCAGCCCCAGCATTTT	CASSQDRAPYQPQHF
few	TRBV10-3	TRBD1	TRBJ1-2	TGTGCCAGCAGTCTACAAACCGGGACAGGGAACTATGGCTACACCTTC	CASSLQTGTGNYGYTF
.	TRBV4-3	TRBD2	TRBJ2-7	TGCGCCAGCAGCCAAGATCTAGCGGGGGGACTGCTAAATGATGAGCAGTACTTC	CASSQDLAGGLLNDEQYF
.	TRBV18	.	TRBJ1-1	TGTGCCAGCTCACCAAGGGCAGGCCTTGATGAAGCTTTCTTT	CASSPRAGLDEAFF
.	TRBV6-5	.	TRBJ2-1	TGTGCCAGCAGTCCAATGAGCTCCTACAATGAGCAGTTCTTC	CASSPMSSYNEQFF
.	TRBV19	.	TRBJ1-1	TGTGCCAGTAGTATTTCAGGGCCAGGCACTGAAGCTTTCTTT	CASSISGPGTEAFF
.	TRBV19	.	TRBJ1-1	TGTGCCAGTAGCAGTCCTTACAGGGCAAACACTGAAGCTTTCTTT	CASSSPYRANTEAFF
.	TRBV7-3	.	TRBJ2-7	TGTGCCAGCAGCCCCGGGGGAAACCCCGCCGAGCAGTACTTC	CASSPGGNPAEQYF
.	TRBV19	.	TRBJ1-6	TGTGCCAGTAGGCAGGGAGGGGATTCACCCCTCCACTTT	CASRQGGDSPLHF